This TCR beta chain was sequenced for a study of technical replicates of blood from a handful of donors. Data came from immunoSEQ multiplex PCR; TCRdb stores just in-frame clones and leaves some out. The table records 15,000 or so clones, around four fifths of them present only once. The sample was PBMCs. The source of this sequence is a human donor in good health.

In DNA form, the CDR3 reads TGTGCCTGGAGTGTACTCGTGAATCAGCCCCAGCATTTT. It yields the protein CAWSVLVNQPQHF. The chain combines TRBV30 with TRBJ1-5; D remains ambiguous. The germline V gene encodes CDR1 GTSNPN and CDR2 SVGIG (reference sequence). V dropped 0 bases and J dropped 4 bases, with 7 bases sitting between them. This CDR3 has 13 residues.